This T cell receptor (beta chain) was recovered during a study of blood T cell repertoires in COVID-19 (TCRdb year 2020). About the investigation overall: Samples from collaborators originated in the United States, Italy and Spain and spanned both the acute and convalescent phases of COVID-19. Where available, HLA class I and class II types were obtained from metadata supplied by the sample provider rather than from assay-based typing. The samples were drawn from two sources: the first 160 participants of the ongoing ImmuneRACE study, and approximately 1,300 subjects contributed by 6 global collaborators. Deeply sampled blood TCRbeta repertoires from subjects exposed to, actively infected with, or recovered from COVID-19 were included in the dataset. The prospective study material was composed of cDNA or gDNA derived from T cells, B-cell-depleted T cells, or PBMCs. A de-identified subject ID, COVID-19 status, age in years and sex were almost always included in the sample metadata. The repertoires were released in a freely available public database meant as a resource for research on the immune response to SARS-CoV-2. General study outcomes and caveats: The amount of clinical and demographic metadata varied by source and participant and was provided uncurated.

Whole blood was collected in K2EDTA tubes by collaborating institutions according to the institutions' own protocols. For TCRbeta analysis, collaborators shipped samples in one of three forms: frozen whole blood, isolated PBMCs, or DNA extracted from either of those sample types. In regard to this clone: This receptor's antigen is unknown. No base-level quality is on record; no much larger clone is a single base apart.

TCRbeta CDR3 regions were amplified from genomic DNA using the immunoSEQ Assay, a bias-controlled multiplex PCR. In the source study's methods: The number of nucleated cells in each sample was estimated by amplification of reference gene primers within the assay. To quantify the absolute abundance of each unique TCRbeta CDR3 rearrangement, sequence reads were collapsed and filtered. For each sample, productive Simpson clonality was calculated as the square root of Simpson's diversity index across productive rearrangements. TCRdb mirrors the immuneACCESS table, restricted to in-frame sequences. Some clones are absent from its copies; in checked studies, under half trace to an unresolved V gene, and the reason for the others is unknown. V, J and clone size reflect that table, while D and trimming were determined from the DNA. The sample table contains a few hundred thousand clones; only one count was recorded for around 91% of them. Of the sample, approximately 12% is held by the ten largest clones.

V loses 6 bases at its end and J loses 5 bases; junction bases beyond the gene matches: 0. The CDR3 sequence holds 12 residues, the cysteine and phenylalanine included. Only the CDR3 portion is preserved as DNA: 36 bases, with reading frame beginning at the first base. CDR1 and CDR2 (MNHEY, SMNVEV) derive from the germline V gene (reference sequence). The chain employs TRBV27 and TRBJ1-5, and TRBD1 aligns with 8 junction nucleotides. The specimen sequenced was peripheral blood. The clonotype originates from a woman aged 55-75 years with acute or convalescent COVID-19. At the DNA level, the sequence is TGTGCCAGCAGGGGACAGGATCAGCCCCAGCATTTT. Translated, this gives CASRGQDQPQHF.